What follows are 8 T cell receptor beta chains derived from one specimen sequenced in a study of control samples from healthy donors and cancer patients. Repertoires were generated with immunoSEQ multiplex PCR, while TCRdb's copy carries only in-frame clones and drops some. The repertoire holds around 72,000 clones, around four fifths seen once, with roughly 16% in the top ten. Sequenced: blood. Receptors were obtained from a man in his fifties or sixties in good health.

The chain combines TRBV4-1 with TRBJ2-1; 10 bases line up with TRBD1. CDR1 MGHRA and CDR2 YSYEKL come from the germline V gene. After removal of 3 bases from V and 1 base from J, the junction contained 3 bases not matched to a gene. This CDR3 region has 16 residues. CDR3: CASSQRTGGSYNEQFF. The CDR3 DNA is TGCGCCAGCAGCCAGAGGACAGGGGGATCCTACAATGAGCAGTTCTTC.

The chain joins TRBV2 to TRBJ1-3, with D unclear. V was shortened by 3 bases and J by 4 bases, with 10 bases between the two germline ends. Germline CDR1 SNHLY, CDR2 FYNNEI. The CDR3 runs to 14 residues. The CDR3 coding sequence is TGTGCCAGCAGTGAGTGGGGAGGCGGAAACACCATATATTTT. Amino acid sequence: CASSEWGGGNTIYF. The whole variable domain, filled in from reference TRBV2 and TRBJ1-3, reads EPEVTQTPSHQVTQMGQEVILRCVPISNHLYFYWYRQILGQKVEFLVSFYNNEISEKSEIFDDQFSVERPDGSNFTLKIRSTKLEDSAMYFCASSEWGGGNTIYFGEGSWLTVV.

V usage is TRBV9 and J usage is TRBJ2-1; D perhaps matches TRBD2 (5 bases). The germline gives CDR1 SGDLS, CDR2 YYNGEE. V was shortened by 1 base and J by 5 bases, with 13 bases between the two germline ends. The CDR3 has 15 residues. Written as DNA, the CDR3 is TGTGCCAGCAGCGTAAGGCTAGCAGGCAACAATGAGCAGTTCTTC. This encodes CASSVRLAGNNEQFF.

The chain has TRBV28 and TRBJ2-7, with a weak D call TRBD1 (6 bases). CDR3 length: 15 residues. The germline gives CDR1 MDHEN, CDR2 SYDVKM. V lost 5 bases and J 0 bases, leaving 14 bases between the germline ends. CDR3 in amino acids: CASSTYDRSSYEQYF. The CDR3 DNA is TGTGCCAGCAGTACCTACGACAGGAGCTCCTACGAGCAGTACTTC.

The chain couples TRBV7-2 to TRBJ2-1, with D possibly being TRBD2 (6 bases). Germline V gives CDR1 SGHTA, CDR2 FQGNSA. V lost 5 bases and J 9 bases, leaving 20 bases between the germline ends. The CDR3 totals 15 residues. The CDR3 protein is CASSVTRGLGTEQFF. DNA for the CDR3: TGTGCCAGCAGCGTGACTAGAGGGTTAGGCACTGAGCAGTTCTTC. The whole variable domain, remainder taken from reference TRBV7-2 and TRBJ2-1, is GAGVSQSPSNKVTEKGKDVELRCDPISGHTALYWYRQSLGQGLEFLIYFQGNSAPDKSGLPSDRFSAERTGGSVSTLTIQRTQQEDSAVYLCASSVTRGLGTEQFFGPGTRLTVL.

The chain joins TRBV6-2 or TRBV6-3 to TRBJ2-1; 8 bases align to TRBD2. CDR1 MNHEY and CDR2 SVGEGT come from the germline V gene. The CDR3 spans 18 residues. The V segment lost 2 bases and the J segment 0 bases; nucleotides outside the gene matches: 9. Here the CDR3 reads CASSYPPGGGLSYNEQFF. CDR3 in DNA: TGTGCCAGCAGTTACCCACCGGGGGGGGGCCTCTCCTACAATGAGCAGTTCTTC.

The CDR3 here is CASSLARPPHGELFF. The DNA for the CDR3 is TGTGCCAGCAGCTTAGCTCGACCCCCGCACGGGGAGCTGTTTTTT. This chain joins TRBV7-2 and TRBJ2-2; D gene ambiguous. The germline CDR1 and CDR2 sequences are SGHTA and FQGNSA. This CDR3 comprises 15 residues. V was pared by 0 bases and J by 7 bases, with 12 bases between.

V is TRBV2 and J is TRBJ1-1; D perhaps matches TRBD1 (6 bases). V dropped 8 bases and J dropped 4 bases, with 14 bases sitting between them. This CDR3 contains 13 residues. From germline, CDR1 is SNHLY and CDR2 FYNNEI. CDR3 region: CASLVTGFTEAFF. In nucleotides, the CDR3 is TGTGCCAGCCTAGTAACAGGGTTCACTGAAGCTTTCTTT.